The 21 T cell receptor beta chains below were found in one sample sequenced in a study of blood T cells in healthy people across ages. The second PCR ran 7 to 11 cycles with a sample-barcoded 5' primer and J-beta primers. Each CDR3 protein is one row after TCRdb ran MiXCR on the 5' RACE reads. The sample records over 1.5 million distinct CDR3 sequences, 49% being singletons. Sample: blood. The receptors here all came from a woman between 40 and 55 years old in good health.

The V gene is TRBV27, the J gene TRBJ2-1, with 9 bases fitting TRBD2. With V trimmed by 7 bases and J by 8 bases, 9 bases remained unmatched. Looked up from germline, CDR1 is MNHEY and CDR2 is SMNVEV (reference sequence). The length of the CDR3 is 14 residues. The CDR3 sequence: CASIPARGGYEQFF. CDR3 in DNA: TGTGCCAGCATCCCTGCGCGGGGGGGCTATGAGCAGTTCTTC.

The rearrangement links TRBV29-1 to TRBJ2-1; D possibly corresponds to TRBD2 (6 bases). This CDR3 comprises 14 residues. The V end lost 5 bases, the J end lost 5 bases, and 16 bases lay between the germline ends. CDR1 and CDR2 from the germline V gene are SQVTM and ANQGSEA. The CDR3 coding sequence is TGCAGCGTTAAGAGGGGAGGCTCTGACAATGAGCAGTTCTTC. Its translation is CSVKRGGSDNEQFF.

The rearrangement joins TRBV4-3 to TRBJ1-2; the D is unclear. There are 16 residues in the CDR3. Trimming left V 0 bases short and J 4 bases short, with 15 bases between. The germline V gene has CDR1 LGHNA and CDR2 YSLEER. CDR3 in amino acids: CASSQDNVRQLYGYTF. In DNA, the CDR3 is TGCGCCAGCAGCCAAGATAACGTTCGGCAGCTCTATGGCTACACCTTC.

V is TRBV4-2 and J is TRBJ1-2; TRBD1 aligns across 7 bases. The germline V gene encodes CDR1 LGHNA and CDR2 YNFKEQ. The CDR3 is 15 residues long. Unmatched junction bases numbered 6, after V lost 1 base and J lost 4 bases. The CDR3 loop reads CASSQGQGITYGYTF. The CDR3 DNA reads TGTGCCAGCAGCCAAGGACAGGGAATAACCTATGGCTACACCTTC.

The chain joins TRBV27 to TRBJ2-1, with 8 bases matching TRBD2. Germline CDR1 MNHEY, CDR2 SMNVEV (reference sequence). CDR3 length equals 14 residues. The trim removed 6 bases at V and 8 bases at J, leaving 9 bases unmatched. CDR3 coding DNA: TGTGCCAGCAGCCGGGGACTAGTAGGCGATGAGCAGTTCTTC. It translates to CASSRGLVGDEQFF.

The chain couples TRBV9 to TRBJ1-6; the match to TRBD1 covers 7 bases. Trimming at V came to 4 bases and at J to 7 bases, leaving 11 bases not matched to a gene. The germline CDR1 and CDR2 sequences are SGDLS and YYNGEE. The CDR3 sequence is 16 residues long. CDR3 amino acids: CASSPTGTVNNSPLHF. DNA for the CDR3: TGTGCCAGCAGCCCTACCGGGACAGTGAACAATTCACCCCTCCACTTT.

The rearrangement links TRBV29-1 to TRBJ1-1; no clear D gene. Germline loops: CDR1 SQVTM, CDR2 ANQGSEA. This CDR3 is 12 amino acids long. V was shortened by 6 bases and J by 4 bases, with 12 bases between the two germline ends. In DNA form, the CDR3 reads TGCAGCGTCCCCTGGGGTACCACTGAAGCTTTCTTT. Its translation: CSVPWGTTEAFF.

The gene calls are TRBV6-2 or TRBV6-3 and TRBJ1-5, with D possibly being TRBD1 (5 bases). V shed 5 bases and J shed 6 bases, with 17 bases lying between them. This CDR3 is 15 amino acids long. Germline values: CDR1 MNHEY, CDR2 SVGEGT. CDR3: CASSPYLGLVQPQHF. CDR3 DNA: TGTGCCAGCAGTCCTTATTTGGGGCTGGTTCAGCCCCAGCATTTT.

The V and J genes are TRBV27 and TRBJ1-2; no firm D call. Looked up from germline, CDR1 is MNHEY and CDR2 is SMNVEV (reference sequence). Trimming took off 1 base at V and 4 bases at J, with 22 bases between the two ends. The CDR3 runs to 18 residues. The CDR3 DNA reads TGTGCCAGCAGTTTATATCTGGCGGCTGGCCCCCCTTTCTATGGCTACACCTTC. This gives the protein CASSLYLAAGPPFYGYTF.

The CDR3 region has the DNA TGTGCCAGCAGCTTAGTAGTGGGGACAGGGAGCAATCAGCCCCAGCATTTT. Protein sequence: CASSLVVGTGSNQPQHF. V gene TRBV7-9 combines with J gene TRBJ1-5, with 9 bases aligning to TRBD1. This CDR3 has 17 amino acids. After removal of 1 base from V and 1 base from J, the junction contained 5 bases not matched to a gene. Germline assignment: CDR1 SEHNR and CDR2 FQNEAQ (reference sequence).

This chain's CDR3 is CAIGLYEQYF. The DNA for the CDR3 is TGTGCCATCGGCCTCTACGAGCAGTACTTC. V is TRBV10-3 and J is TRBJ2-7; D not resolved. The CDR3 loop spans 10 amino acids. V was trimmed by 8 bases and J by 3 bases, leaving 5 bases between them. Per the germline V gene, CDR1 is ENHRY and CDR2 is SYGVKD.

This chain uses TRBV6-5 with TRBJ1-2, with 9 bases lining up with TRBD1. The ends lost 6 bases at V and 4 bases at J; junction bases unmatched: 9. Germline values: CDR1 MNHEY, CDR2 SVGAGI. The CDR3 runs 15 residues. The DNA for the CDR3 is TGTGCCAGCAGGCAAGGACAGGGGTACAGCTATGGCTACACCTTC. It codes for CASRQGQGYSYGYTF.

This clonotype was observed a handful of times. This sequence joins TRBV27 and TRBJ2-5; D gene unclear. Trimming took 0 bases from V and 5 from J, leaving 13 bases between them. Germline CDR1 MNHEY, CDR2 SMNVEV (reference sequence). The CDR3 covers 15 residues. The CDR3 nucleotides read TGTGCCAGCAGTTTATCATGGGATAGTAGCGAGACCCAGTACTTC. This sequence encodes CASSLSWDSSETQYF.

The V and J genes are TRBV6-6 and TRBJ1-2; 7 nucleotides agree with TRBD1. Germline values: CDR1 MNHNY, CDR2 SVGAGI (reference sequence). There are 16 residues in the CDR3. After removal of 0 bases from V and 3 bases from J, the junction contained 7 bases not matched to a gene. The DNA for the CDR3 is TGTGCCAGCAGTTACTCGAGGGGCAGGGGGGACTATGGCTACACCTTC. This translates into CASSYSRGRGDYGYTF.

V gene TRBV4-3 combines with J gene TRBJ1-2; the D gene is possibly TRBD1 (5 bases). Trimming took off 2 bases at V and 8 bases at J, with 18 bases between the two ends. CDR3 length: 15 residues. Germline loops: CDR1 LGHNA, CDR2 YSLEER. The CDR3 bases are TGCGCCAGCAGCCAACCTGGGGCGGCACTTAACGGCTACACCTTC. Translation gives CASSQPGAALNGYTF.

This chain links TRBV6-5 with TRBJ1-6; D unresolved. CDR3 length equals 12 residues. CDR1 is MNHEY and CDR2 is SVGAGI in the germline V gene. Trimming pared 6 bases from V and 11 bases from J, leaving 11 bases between. The CDR3 is CASSRPEAPLHF. CDR3 nucleotides: TGTGCCAGCAGCCGACCCGAGGCACCCCTCCACTTT.

This clonotype was recorded a few times. The chain has TRBV3-1 and TRBJ2-7, with a weak D call TRBD2 (5 bases). V was pared by 1 base and J by 2 bases, with 12 bases between. Germline V CDR1 and CDR2: LGHDT, YNNKEL (reference sequence). The CDR3 sequence is 15 residues long. The CDR3 sequence: CASSQGNPGAYEQYF. The CDR3 DNA is TGTGCCAGCAGCCAAGGAAACCCCGGGGCCTACGAGCAGTACTTC.

The sample holds one count of this clonotype. The CDR3 coding sequence is TGTGCCAGCAGCCCCGACAGTCCCCCAGCTAACTATGGCTACACCTTC. Translating gives CASSPDSPPANYGYTF. The chain is built from TRBV5-6 and TRBJ1-2; D perhaps matches TRBD1 (5 bases). V lost 4 bases and J lost 0, with 16 bases in between. Germline loops: CDR1 SGHDT, CDR2 YYEEEE. The CDR3 has 16 amino acids.

This clonotype appeared a few times. J is TRBJ2-5 and V is TRBV20-1, with D tentatively TRBD1 or TRBD2 (5 bases each). Germline lookup yields CDR1 DFQATT and CDR2 SNEGSKA (reference sequence). This CDR3 comprises 13 residues. V was cut by 1 base and J by 5 bases, with 11 bases left in between. The CDR3 reads CSARAQGAETQYF. The CDR3 region has the DNA TGCAGTGCTAGAGCTCAGGGAGCGGAGACCCAGTACTTC.

The rearrangement uses TRBV3-1 and TRBJ2-1; possible D gene TRBD2, 5 bases. The CDR3 is made up of 16 amino acids. Germline CDR1 and CDR2: LGHDT and YNNKEL (reference sequence). The V end was cut by 1 base, the J end by 0 bases, with 10 bases between. CDR3 DNA sequence: TGTGCCAGCAGCCAAGTTCGGGGATTCTCCTACAATGAGCAGTTCTTC. Residues: CASSQVRGFSYNEQFF.

This clonotype appeared once. V usage is TRBV6-2 or TRBV6-3 and J usage is TRBJ2-4; a possible D gene is TRBD1 (7 bases). Germline CDR1 reads MNHEY; CDR2 reads SVGEGT. The CDR3 length is 17 residues. V dropped 7 bases and J dropped 4 bases, with 23 bases sitting between them. The DNA of the CDR3 is TGTGCCAGCACCACGAACCTGTCCCCAGGGGGGAAAAACATTCAGTACTTC. As protein: CASTTNLSPGGKNIQYF.